This T cell receptor (beta chain) stems from a study of blood T cells in healthy people across ages. This clonotype was detected only a few times. A second PCR of roughly 7 to 11 cycles used a sample-barcoded 5' primer and a J-beta primer mix. TCRdb re-derived calls from the 5' RACE reads in MiXCR, one entry per CDR3 protein. This sample has about 1.6 million distinct CDR3 sequences; almost 35% occur once, and the top ten carry roughly 12%. The germline V gene encodes CDR1 SEHNR and CDR2 FQNEAQ (reference sequence). Trimming shortened V by 1 base and J by 5 bases, and 10 bases separated the two germline ends. CDR3 size: 14 residues.

The chain carries TRBV7-9 and TRBJ2-3, with D possibly matching TRBD2 (6 bases). The sequenced material came from blood. The TCR originated in a woman aged 25 to 39 in good health. The CDR3 DNA reads TGTGCCAGCAGCTTAGGGATGGGAGGAGATACGCAGTATTTT. Amino acids: CASSLGMGGDTQYF.